Listed below are T cell receptor beta chains from one sample, sequenced in a study of CD8 T cells in Susac syndrome. In TCRdb, the immunoSEQ multiplex PCR reads were re-called with MiXCR into one record per CDR3 protein. Of some 100,000 distinct CDR3 sequences in the sample, about 96% were seen once. The sequencing sample was made of CD4+ T cells from PBMCs. The receptors were sampled from a human donor in good health. Both conserved end residues are part of each CDR3. The D gene is left open where the match is weak. Clone size is stated in some rows and not others, as once, few, many or a class when expanded.

TRBV20-1	TRBJ1-5	-	-	TGCAGTGCTAGAGATGGGCGGTGGGGTAGCAATCAGCCCCAGCATTTT	CSARDGRWGSNQPQHF
TRBV29-1	TRBJ2-3	-	TRBD2	TGCAGCGTTGAAAGCGGGAAGACTAGCACAGATACGCAGTATTTT	CSVESGKTSTDTQYF
TRBV3-1	TRBJ1-1	-	-	TGTGCCAGCAGCCAACGGGCCACTATTGGCACTGAAGCTTTCTTT	CASSQRATIGTEAFF
TRBV20-1	TRBJ2-5	-	-	TGCAGTGCTAGAGGGCAGGGTGGAGAGACCCAGTACTTC	CSARGQGGETQYF
TRBV7-2	TRBJ2-2	-	-	TGTGCCAGCAGCTCCCACAGCCCGCTCAACACCGGGGAGCTGTTTTTT	CASSSHSPLNTGELFF
TRBV5-6	TRBJ2-1	-	-	TGTGCCAGCAGCACGTGGAGGCTAGTCAATGAGCAGTTCTTC	CASSTWRLVNEQFF
TRBV7-2	TRBJ2-1	-	-	TGTGCCATTGGGAATGAGCAGTTCTTC	CAIGNEQFF
TRBV27	TRBJ1-2	-	-	TGTGCCAGCGGATTGGGACCGACTAACTATGGCTACACCTTC	CASGLGPTNYGYTF
TRBV29-1	TRBJ1-4	once	-	TGCAGCGTTGAACGGAATGAAAAACTGTTTTTT	CSVERNEKLFF
TRBV3-1	TRBJ1-6	-	-	TGTGCCAGCAGCCAAGAGAGACGGTATTCACCCCTCCACTTT	CASSQERRYSPLHF
TRBV27	TRBJ2-2	-	TRBD1	TGTGCCAGCAAAGTCGCGGGACAGGGCTCGAACACCGGGGAGCTGTTTTTT	CASKVAGQGSNTGELFF
TRBV5-4	TRBJ2-5	-	-	TGTGCCAGCAGCTTTGTCGGGGGCCGAGAGACCCAGTACTTC	CASSFVGGRETQYF
TRBV12-3/TRBV12-4	TRBJ2-7	-	-	TGTGCCAGCAGTAGACTCGAATACGAGCAGTACTTC	CASSRLEYEQYF
TRBV4-2	TRBJ2-2	-	-	TGTGCCAGCAGCCAAGATCGAAAAGGCCCCGGGGAGCTGTTTTTT	CASSQDRKGPGELFF
TRBV9	TRBJ1-2	-	-	TGTGCCAGCAGCGTTGCGCCAGGGGAAGGCTACACCTTC	CASSVAPGEGYTF
TRBV7-9	TRBJ1-5	-	-	TGTGCCAGCAGCTTTAGTGAGCGTAATCAGCCCCAGCATTTT	CASSFSERNQPQHF
TRBV7-8	TRBJ2-5	-	-	TGTGCCAGCAGCCACGAACGACACCGGGGGGCCCGGGAGACCCAGTACTTC	CASSHERHRGARETQYF
TRBV6-1	TRBJ1-4	few	TRBD1	TGTGCCAGCAGCGCTTCGGACAGGGGGCTGACTAATGAAAAACTGTTTTTT	CASSASDRGLTNEKLFF
TRBV28	TRBJ2-2	-	-	TGTGCCAGCAGTTCGCGTCCCCGACCCGGTAACACCGGGGAGCTGTTTTTT	CASSSRPRPGNTGELFF
TRBV20-1	TRBJ2-1	-	TRBD2	TGCAGTGCTAGAACCGGGACTAGCGGCTACAATGAGCAGTTCTTC	CSARTGTSGYNEQFF
TRBV2	TRBJ2-3	-	TRBD2	TGTGCCAGCAGATGGGGACTAGCGGGAGTAACTGCAGCGCAGTATTTT	CASRWGLAGVTAAQYF
TRBV29-1	TRBJ2-3	-	-	TGCAGCGTTGGGACCGCGGGAGATACGCAGTATTTT	CSVGTAGDTQYF
TRBV28	TRBJ2-1	-	TRBD2	TGTGCCAGCAGTTTTCCACTAGCGGGGGTGAACGGGCAGTTCTTC	CASSFPLAGVNGQFF
TRBV3-1	TRBJ2-7	-	-	TGTGCCAGCAGCCCCTCCGCCCGGGGGAGCTCCTACGAGCAGTACTTC	CASSPSARGSSYEQYF
TRBV6-1	TRBJ1-2	-	-	TGTGCCAGCAGACCACAGGGCTCTAACTATGGCTACACCTTC	CASRPQGSNYGYTF
TRBV18	TRBJ1-6	-	-	TGTGCCAGCTCACTGACAGCTTATAATTCACCCCTCCACTTT	CASSLTAYNSPLHF
TRBV7-2	TRBJ1-2	-	-	TGTGCCAGCAGCTTAGTACGGGGTGGCTACACCTTC	CASSLVRGGYTF
TRBV2	TRBJ2-2	-	-	TGTGCCAGCAGTGTCACTACTAGCTCAATCGGGGAGCTGTTTTTT	CASSVTTSSIGELFF
TRBV9	TRBJ2-5	-	TRBD2	TGTGCCAGCAGCGTAGGGACGGGAGGAACCCAAGAGACCCAGTACTTC	CASSVGTGGTQETQYF
TRBV5-6	TRBJ2-1	-	-	TGTGCCAGCAGCTCCCCAAGGAGGGGGTCAGGCAATGAGCAGTTCTTC	CASSSPRRGSGNEQFF
TRBV27	TRBJ2-1	-	-	TGTGCCAGCGGATCAGACACAGGGAGGGAGTTCTTC	CASGSDTGREFF
TRBV7-2	TRBJ1-5	-	-	TGTGCCAGCAGCCGACAGGCGTCGATCAATCAGCCCCAGCATTTT	CASSRQASINQPQHF
TRBV20-1	TRBJ2-5	-	-	TGCAGTGCTATTCCAGGGACACTTGAACGAGAGACCCAGTACTTC	CSAIPGTLERETQYF
TRBV7-2	TRBJ2-3	once	TRBD2	TGTGCCAGCAGCCCGGGACTAGCGGGAGGGAAGGGTACGCAGTATTTT	CASSPGLAGGKGTQYF
TRBV27	TRBJ2-7	-	TRBD2	TGTGCCAGCAGTTTTCGGACTAGCTGGTACGAGCAGTACTTC	CASSFRTSWYEQYF
TRBV9	TRBJ1-4	-	-	TGTGCCAGCAGCGGAGGGGTGGGCGAAAAACTGTTTTTT	CASSGGVGEKLFF
TRBV5-4	TRBJ2-7	-	-	TGTGCCAGCAGCTTGAGCCTCAGCTCCTACGAGCAGTACTTC	CASSLSLSSYEQYF
TRBV3-1	TRBJ1-1	-	TRBD1	TGTGCCAGCAGCACAAACTCGGGACAGGGTACTGAAGCTTTCTTT	CASSTNSGQGTEAFF
TRBV15	TRBJ2-7	once	-	TGTGCCACCGGAGTTACGCGGGTCGAGCAGTACTTC	CATGVTRVEQYF
TRBV5-1	TRBJ1-1	-	-	TGCGCCAGCAGCTCAAACCGGTGGGAGCTGGCGGCTGAAGCTTTCTTT	CASSSNRWELAAEAFF
TRBV12-3/TRBV12-4	TRBJ1-5	-	TRBD1	TGTGCCAGCAGTTTAAGGCGGCAGGGGGCTGGACAGCCCCAGCATTTT	CASSLRRQGAGQPQHF
TRBV5-1	TRBJ1-1	-	-	TGCGCCAGCAGCTTGGAGGGTAGAGCTCCCGAAGCTTTCTTT	CASSLEGRAPEAFF
TRBV4-1	TRBJ2-7	-	-	TGCGCCAGCAGCCAAGTTTTTTTGGACGAGCAGTACTTC	CASSQVFLDEQYF
TRBV5-1	TRBJ1-6	-	-	TGCGCCAGCAGCTTGTCCGGAAAACGGAGCTCCTATAATTCACCCCTCCACTTT	CASSLSGKRSSYNSPLHF
TRBV3-1	TRBJ2-1	-	-	TGTGCCAGCAGAGGGCCCCGGGACTATGAGCAGTTCTTC	CASRGPRDYEQFF
TRBV6-5	TRBJ1-5	-	-	TGTGCCAGCAGTCCCTGGCGAGCCCAGCCCCAGCATTTT	CASSPWRAQPQHF
TRBV5-6	TRBJ2-3	-	TRBD2	TGTGCCAGCAGCTTGCGAAGCGGGGGCACAGATACGCAGTATTTT	CASSLRSGGTDTQYF